Below are 20 T cell receptor beta chains sequenced from a single sample in a study of cytomegalovirus exposure and HLA in healthy donors (dated by TCRdb to about 2017). Receptor libraries were prepared by the immunoSEQ multiplex PCR assay. For the multiplex PCR, a mixture combining 60 forward primers for TCR Vbeta segments and 13 reverse primers for TCR Jbeta segments was used. The table comes from immuneACCESS by way of TCRdb, which keeps in-frame sequences with V and J called. Part of the clones is missing from these tables; in studies checked, under half for an unresolved V gene and the rest for unknown reasons. The sample data list 95,000 to 150,000 clones, and 65% to 85% of these were observed just once. The top ten clonotypes cover approximately 4% of the sample. Sequencing input: PBMCs. Every receptor here comes from a man aged 18 to 35 in good health and CMV-seropositive.

This chain uses TRBV7-9 with TRBJ1-1, with D maybe TRBD1 (5 bases). This CDR3 contains 15 residues. The V gene's germline CDR1 is SEHNR and CDR2 FQNEAQ (reference sequence). Trimming cost V 2 bases and J 7 bases, with 17 bases left between them. CDR3 residues: CASSLYSQGEDEAFF. CDR3 coding DNA: TGTGCCAGCAGCTTATACTCTCAGGGCGAGGATGAAGCTTTCTTT. The whole variable domain, filled in from reference TRBV7-9 and TRBJ1-1, reads DTGVSQNPRHKITKRGQNVTFRCDPISEHNRLYWYRQTLGQGPEFLTYFQNEAQLEKSRLLSDRFSAERPKGSFSTLEIQRTEQGDSAMYLCASSLYSQGEDEAFFGQGTRLTVV.

The chain carries TRBV6-6 and TRBJ1-5, with TRBD1 matching 7 bases. V dropped 2 bases and J dropped 11; count of bases not matched to a gene: 9. Germline CDR1 MNHNY, CDR2 SVGAGI (reference sequence). This CDR3 is 14 amino acids long. The chain's CDR3 is CASSYAGTAGAQHF. CDR3 bases: TGTGCCAGCAGTTACGCCGGGACAGCGGGAGCCCAGCATTTT.

This clone appeared a few times. The CDR3 sequence is CASSIDTSGSSDTQYF. The CDR3 coding sequence is TGTGCCAGTAGTATAGATACTAGCGGGAGCTCAGATACGCAGTATTTT. The genes are TRBV19 and TRBJ2-3; 11 bases match TRBD2. Looked up from germline, CDR1 is LNHDA and CDR2 is SQIVND (reference sequence). The CDR3 covers 16 residues. Germline trimming cut 0 bases from V and 4 bases from J; bases unmatched to any gene: 3. Combining the CDR3 with reference TRBV19 and TRBJ2-3 gives the whole variable domain DGGITQSPKYLFRKEGQNVTLSCEQNLNHDAMYWYRQDPGQGLRLIYYSQIVNDFQKGDIAEGYSVSREKKESFPLTVTSAQKNPTAFYLCASSIDTSGSSDTQYFGPGTRLTVL.

V is TRBV19 and J is TRBJ1-5; 7 nucleotides match TRBD1. This CDR3 is 15 amino acids long. V shed 0 bases, J shed 7 bases, and the junction held 6 bases outside the gene matches. CDR1 and CDR2 (germline): LNHDA, SQIVND (reference sequence). The DNA for the CDR3 is TGTGCCAGTAGTATAGAACAGGGGTTTTACCAGCCCCAGCATTTT. Encoded protein: CASSIEQGFYQPQHF.

The V and J genes are TRBV7-2 and TRBJ1-2, with D possibly matching TRBD1 (5 bases). In germline, CDR1 is SGHTA, CDR2 FQGNSA. Deletions cut 5 bases from V and 10 bases from J, with 23 bases between. This CDR3 region has 15 residues. The chain's CDR3 is CASSPQWPWEGDYTF. In DNA, the CDR3 is TGTGCCAGCAGCCCCCAATGGCCGTGGGAAGGGGACTACACCTTC.

The chain combines TRBV7-9 with TRBJ2-5; 7 nucleotides agree with TRBD1. The length of the CDR3 is 15 residues. The germline V gene encodes CDR1 SEHNR and CDR2 FQNEAQ (reference sequence). V was pared by 2 bases and J by 1 base, with 4 bases of the junction left unmatched. The CDR3 sequence is CASSLTTGVQETQYF. The CDR3 DNA follows: TGTGCCAGCAGCTTAACCACAGGGGTCCAAGAGACCCAGTACTTC.

The chain links TRBV27 to TRBJ1-5; D is possibly TRBD1 (5 bases). Germline V gives CDR1 MNHEY, CDR2 SMNVEV (reference sequence). The CDR3 totals 16 residues. Trimming removed 6 bases at V and 3 bases at J, with 18 bases between. The CDR3 loop is CASSPTTEAHNQPQHF. CDR3 coding DNA: TGTGCCAGCAGCCCGACGACAGAAGCTCACAATCAGCCCCAGCATTTT.

This rearrangement joins TRBV14 to TRBJ1-2, with no clear D. The CDR3 has 13 amino acids. V lost 4 bases to trimming and J lost 4 bases, with 10 bases between them. In germline, CDR1 is SGHDN, CDR2 FVKESK. CDR3 nucleotides: TGTGCCAGCAGCCCCGCCGCGGGCTATGGCTACACCTTC. As protein: CASSPAAGYGYTF.

The V gene is TRBV4-3, the J gene TRBJ2-6; no clear D gene. Germline V lookup: CDR1 LGHNA, CDR2 YSLEER. Trimming cost V 4 bases and J 0 bases, with 10 bases left between them. The CDR3 extends over 16 amino acids. The CDR3 DNA reads TGCGCCAGCAGCCCCCGGTCGGTCTCTGGGGCCAACGTCCTGACTTTC. This encodes CASSPRSVSGANVLTF.

The genes are TRBV5-1 and TRBJ2-7; 10 bases match TRBD2. The V segment lost 2 bases and the J segment 1 base; nucleotides outside the gene matches: 12. Germline values: CDR1 SGHRS, CDR2 YFSETQ. CDR3 length: 18 residues. CDR3 loop: CASSFRASGSGRSYEQYF. CDR3 sequence (DNA): TGCGCCAGCAGCTTTCGGGCTAGCGGGAGTGGACGGTCCTACGAGCAGTACTTC.

The gene calls are TRBV19 and TRBJ1-2; 7 bases are shared with TRBD1. CDR1 LNHDA and CDR2 SQIVND come from the germline V gene (reference sequence). With 0 bases clipped from V and 7 bases from J, the junction kept 2 bases outside the gene matches. The length of the CDR3 is 13 residues. The CDR3 sequence is CASSIDEGAGYTF. CDR3 nucleotides: TGTGCCAGTAGTATAGATGAGGGGGCTGGCTACACCTTC.

This clone was detected only once. V gene TRBV19 combines with J gene TRBJ1-5; D call uncertain. The V end was cut by 2 bases, the J end by 5 bases, with 10 bases between. The CDR3 spans 14 residues. The germline CDR1 and CDR2 sequences are LNHDA and SQIVND (reference sequence). The CDR3 DNA follows: TGTGCCAGTAGTATATCCGGGTCTTATCAGCCCCAGCATTTT. Translating gives CASSISGSYQPQHF.

The gene calls are TRBV4-1 and TRBJ2-3; TRBD2 aligns across 9 bases. After removal of 5 bases from V and 3 bases from J, the junction contained 15 bases not matched to a gene. Germline V gene data show CDR1 as MGHRA and CDR2 as YSYEKL. The CDR3 runs 18 residues. Here the CDR3 DNA reads TGCGCCAGCAGCTTTCCAGAAATTAGCGGGAGTGCGACAGATACGCAGTATTTT. It is translated as CASSFPEISGSATDTQYF.

Only one count was recorded for this clone. The J gene is TRBJ2-7, the V gene TRBV7-6; 9 bases are a match to TRBD2. Germline V gives CDR1 SGHVS, CDR2 FNYEAQ. The CDR3 covers 18 residues. The ends lost 0 bases at V and 0 bases at J; junction bases unmatched: 9. The CDR3 loop is CASSLASGGGAGSYEQYF. CDR3 DNA: TGTGCCAGCAGCTTAGCTTCCGGCGGGGGGGCCGGCTCCTACGAGCAGTACTTC.

The CDR3 bases are TGTGCCAGCATTACAGCTTACACCGGGGAGCTGTTTTTT. This sequence encodes CASITAYTGELFF. The genes are TRBV6-1 and TRBJ2-2; D unclear. Germline-derived CDR1 and CDR2 are MNHNS and SASEGT. The CDR3 covers 13 residues. Trimming pared 7 bases from V and 3 bases from J, leaving 9 bases between.

This clone was counted a few times. This chain joins TRBV6-5 and TRBJ1-2; 10 bases are shared with TRBD1. Trimming at V came to 4 bases and at J to 7 bases, leaving 12 bases not matched to a gene. The CDR3 runs to 16 residues. Per the germline V gene, CDR1 is MNHEY and CDR2 is SVGAGI. The CDR3 sequence: CASSFRDRGPTRGYTF. DNA of the CDR3: TGTGCCAGCAGTTTCAGAGACAGGGGGCCGACCCGTGGCTACACCTTC.

The chain carries TRBV19 and TRBJ2-7; 8 bases line up with TRBD1. The length of the CDR3 is 15 residues. The V gene's germline CDR1 is LNHDA and CDR2 SQIVND (reference sequence). After removal of 4 bases from V and 6 bases from J, the junction contained 11 bases not matched to a gene. CDR3: CASSSARGPMSEQYF. Here the CDR3 DNA reads TGTGCCAGTAGTAGTGCCAGGGGGCCGATGAGCGAGCAGTACTTC.

The chain uses TRBV5-6 and TRBJ2-1, with 8 bases aligning to TRBD2. The CDR3 has 15 residues. With 2 bases clipped from V and 9 bases from J, the junction kept 10 bases outside the gene matches. The germline V gene encodes CDR1 SGHDT and CDR2 YYEEEE. The CDR3, as DNA: TGTGCCAGCAGCTTTGGCCAGCGGGAGTACTTTGAGCAGTTCTTC. It codes for CASSFGQREYFEQFF.

V gene TRBV10-3 combines with J gene TRBJ2-7, with TRBD2 matching 8 bases. The CDR3 extends over 12 amino acids. In germline, CDR1 is ENHRY, CDR2 SYGVKD. J lost 6 bases, V lost 4 bases, and 2 bases had no gene match. The CDR3 DNA reads as TGTGCCATCAGTGCTGCGGGAGGCGAGCAGTACTTC. It codes for CAISAAGGEQYF.

This clone was picked up a small number of times. The chain employs TRBV7-2 and TRBJ2-7; D may be TRBD1 (6 bases). Germline V gene sequence: CDR1 SGHTA, CDR2 FQGNSA. The CDR3 extends over 14 amino acids. V shed 4 bases and J shed 5 bases, with 15 bases lying between them. Here the CDR3 DNA reads TGTGCCAGCAGCTCAACCTCAGGGGACCACGAGCAGTACTTC. It yields the protein CASSSTSGDHEQYF.